This T cell receptor (beta chain) was identified in a study of patients and donors after allogeneic stem cell transplantation. TCRdb recomputed calls from the RT-PCR reads with MiXCR, one row per CDR3 protein. The data contain around 160,000 distinct CDR3 sequences, roughly 31% of them singletons. This clonotype has a handful of counts. Germline V lookup: CDR1 SGHTA, CDR2 FQGNSA. CDR3 length: 13 amino acids. The V segment lost 6 bases and the J segment 4 bases; nucleotides outside the gene matches: 5. This rearrangement joins TRBV7-2 to TRBJ1-2; 7 positions match TRBD1. Sequenced: blood, either unsorted or a sorted T cell fraction (not recorded which). This sequence originates from a human donor who was either an allogeneic HSCT recipient or a stem cell or donor lymphocyte infusion donor (not recorded which). It is not recorded whose cells these are; they may come from a transplant donor. The CDR3: CASSEAGGYGYTF. CDR3 sequence (DNA): TGTGCCAGCAGTGAGGCAGGGGGCTATGGCTACACCTTC.